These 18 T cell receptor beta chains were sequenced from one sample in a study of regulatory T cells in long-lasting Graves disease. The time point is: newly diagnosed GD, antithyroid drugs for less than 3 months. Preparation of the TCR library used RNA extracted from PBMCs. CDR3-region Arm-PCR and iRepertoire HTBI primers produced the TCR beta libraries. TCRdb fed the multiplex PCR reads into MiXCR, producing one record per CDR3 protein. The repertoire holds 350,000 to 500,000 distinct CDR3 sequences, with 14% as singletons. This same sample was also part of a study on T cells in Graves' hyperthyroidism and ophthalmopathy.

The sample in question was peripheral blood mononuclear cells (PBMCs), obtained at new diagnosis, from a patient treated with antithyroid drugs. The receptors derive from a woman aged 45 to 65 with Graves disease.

CDR3 DNA sequence: TGCAGCGTCGCACTCCTCCGGGACAACTACGAGCAGTACTTC. It yields the protein CSVALLRDNYEQYF. V usage is TRBV29-1 and J usage is TRBJ2-7; D may be TRBD1 (6 bases). CDR1 and CDR2 (germline): SQVTM, ANQGSEA. CDR3 length equals 14 residues. The V end lost 6 bases, the J end lost 3 bases, and 18 bases lay between the germline ends.

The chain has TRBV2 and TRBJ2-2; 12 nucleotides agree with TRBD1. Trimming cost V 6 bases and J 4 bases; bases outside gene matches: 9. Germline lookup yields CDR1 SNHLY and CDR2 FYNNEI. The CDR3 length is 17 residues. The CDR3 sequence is CASSRDRGLDGTGELFF. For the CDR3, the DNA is TGTGCCAGCAGCCGGGACAGGGGGCTAGATGGCACCGGGGAGCTGTTTTTT.

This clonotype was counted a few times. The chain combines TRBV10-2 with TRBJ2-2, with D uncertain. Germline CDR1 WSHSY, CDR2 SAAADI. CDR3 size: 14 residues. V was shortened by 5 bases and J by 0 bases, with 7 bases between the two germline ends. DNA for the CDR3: TGCGCCAGCAGTATTGGGCCGAACACCGGGGAGCTGTTTTTT. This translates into CASSIGPNTGELFF.

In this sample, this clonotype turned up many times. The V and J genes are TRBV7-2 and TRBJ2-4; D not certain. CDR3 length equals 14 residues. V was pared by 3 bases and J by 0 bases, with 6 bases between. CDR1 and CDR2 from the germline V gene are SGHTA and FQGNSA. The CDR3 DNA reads TGTGCCAGCAGCTTCCATATAGCCAAAAACATTCAGTACTTC. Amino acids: CASSFHIAKNIQYF.

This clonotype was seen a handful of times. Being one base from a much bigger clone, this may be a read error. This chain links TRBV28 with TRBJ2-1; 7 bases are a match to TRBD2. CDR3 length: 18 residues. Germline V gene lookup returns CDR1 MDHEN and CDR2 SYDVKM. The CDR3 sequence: CASSPLALITNRPNEQSF. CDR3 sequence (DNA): TGTGCCAGCTCCCCACTAGCGCTTATAACCAATCGCCCCAATGAGCAGTCCTTC.

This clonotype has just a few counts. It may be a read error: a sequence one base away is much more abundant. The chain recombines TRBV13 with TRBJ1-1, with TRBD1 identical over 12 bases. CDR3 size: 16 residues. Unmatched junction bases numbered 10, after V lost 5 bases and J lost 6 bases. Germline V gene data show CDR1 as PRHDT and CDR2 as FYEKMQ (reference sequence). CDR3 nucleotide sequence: TGTGCCAGCAGCCTCAAACGTGGGACAGGGGGCCCTGAAGCTTTCTTT. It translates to CASSLKRGTGGPEAFF.

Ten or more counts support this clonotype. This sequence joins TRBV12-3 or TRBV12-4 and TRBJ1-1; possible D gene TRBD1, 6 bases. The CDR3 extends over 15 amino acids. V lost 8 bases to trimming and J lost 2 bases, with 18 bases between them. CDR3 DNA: TGTGCCAGCGCCTGGGATGGGGGGGCTAACACTGAAGCTTTCTTT. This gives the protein CASAWDGGANTEAFF.

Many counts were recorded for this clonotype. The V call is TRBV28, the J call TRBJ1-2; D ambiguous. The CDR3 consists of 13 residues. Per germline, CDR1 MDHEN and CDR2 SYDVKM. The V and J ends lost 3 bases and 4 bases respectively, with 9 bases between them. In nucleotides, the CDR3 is TGTGCCAGCAGTTTGGGATTCTTCTATGGCTACACCTTC. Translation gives CASSLGFFYGYTF.

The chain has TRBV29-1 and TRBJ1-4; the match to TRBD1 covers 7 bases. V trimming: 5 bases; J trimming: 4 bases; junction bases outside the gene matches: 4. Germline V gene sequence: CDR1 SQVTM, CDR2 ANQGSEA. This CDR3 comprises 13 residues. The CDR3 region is CSVTGAYNEKLFF. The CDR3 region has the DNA TGCAGCGTTACAGGGGCCTATAATGAAAAACTGTTTTTT.

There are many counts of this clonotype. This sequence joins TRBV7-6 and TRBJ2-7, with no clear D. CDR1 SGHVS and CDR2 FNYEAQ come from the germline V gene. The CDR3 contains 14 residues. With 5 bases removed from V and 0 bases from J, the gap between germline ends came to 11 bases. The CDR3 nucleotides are TGTGCCAGCAGCCTTGCCTCGAGCTCCTACGAGCAGTACTTC. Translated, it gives CASSLASSSYEQYF. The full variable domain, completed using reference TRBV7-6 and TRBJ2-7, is GAGVSQSPRYKVTKRGQDVALRCDPISGHVSLYWYRQALGQGPEFLTYFNYEAQQDKSGLPNDRFSAERPEGSISTLTIQRTEQRDSAMYRCASSLASSSYEQYFGPGTRLTVT.

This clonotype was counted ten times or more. The CDR3, as DNA: TGTGCCAGCAGCTTGGGGGGACTAGCGGGATTCTACAATGAGCAGTTCTTC. Translation gives CASSLGGLAGFYNEQFF. The chain employs TRBV5-6 and TRBJ2-1, with 13 nucleotides matching TRBD2. CDR3 size: 17 residues. The junction had 3 bases not matched to a gene; V was cut back by 0 bases and J by 3 bases. Germline V gene data show CDR1 as SGHDT and CDR2 as YYEEEE.

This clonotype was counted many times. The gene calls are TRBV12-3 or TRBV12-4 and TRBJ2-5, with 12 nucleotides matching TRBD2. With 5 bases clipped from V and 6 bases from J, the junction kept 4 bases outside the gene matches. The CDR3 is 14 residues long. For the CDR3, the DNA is TGTGCCAGCAGTGAGACTAGCGGGAGAAAGACCCAGTACTTC. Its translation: CASSETSGRKTQYF.

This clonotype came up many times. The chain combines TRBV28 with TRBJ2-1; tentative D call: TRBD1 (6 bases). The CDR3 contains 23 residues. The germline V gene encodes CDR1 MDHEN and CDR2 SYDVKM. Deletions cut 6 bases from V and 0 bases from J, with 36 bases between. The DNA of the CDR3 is TGTGCCAGCAGCACCGGATACAATCTTAGGGGGTTGAGACAGGCGAGCTCCTACAATGAGCAGTTCTTC. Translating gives CASSTGYNLRGLRQASSYNEQFF.

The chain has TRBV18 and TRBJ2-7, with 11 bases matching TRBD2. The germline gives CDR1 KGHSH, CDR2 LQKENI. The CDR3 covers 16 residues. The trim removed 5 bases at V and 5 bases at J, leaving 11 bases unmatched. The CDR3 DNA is TGTGCCAGCTCATACGAGATTAGCGGGAGGGCCAACGAGCAGTACTTC. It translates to CASSYEISGRANEQYF.

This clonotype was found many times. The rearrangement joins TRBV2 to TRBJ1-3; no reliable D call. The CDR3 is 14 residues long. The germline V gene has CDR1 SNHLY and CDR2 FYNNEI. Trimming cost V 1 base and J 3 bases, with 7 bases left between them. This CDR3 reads CASSEGSVGNTIYF. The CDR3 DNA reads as TGTGCCAGCAGTGAAGGGTCTGTTGGAAACACCATATATTTT. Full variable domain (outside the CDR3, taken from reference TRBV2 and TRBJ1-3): EPEVTQTPSHQVTQMGQEVILRCVPISNHLYFYWYRQILGQKVEFLVSFYNNEISEKSEIFDDQFSVERPDGSNFTLKIRSTKLEDSAMYFCASSEGSVGNTIYFGEGSWLTVV.

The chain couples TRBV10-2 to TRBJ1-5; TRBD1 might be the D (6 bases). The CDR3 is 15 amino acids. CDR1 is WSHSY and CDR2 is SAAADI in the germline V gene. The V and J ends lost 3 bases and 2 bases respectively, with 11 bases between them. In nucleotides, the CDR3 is TGCGCCAGCAGTGATTCAGGGGATGGCAATCAGCCCCAGCATTTT. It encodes CASSDSGDGNQPQHF.

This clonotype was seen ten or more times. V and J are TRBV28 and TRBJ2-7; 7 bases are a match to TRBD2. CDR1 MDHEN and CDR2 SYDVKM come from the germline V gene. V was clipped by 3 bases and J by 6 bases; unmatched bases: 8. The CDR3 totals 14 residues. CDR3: CASSLGGGRSEQYF. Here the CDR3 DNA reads TGTGCCAGCAGTTTGGGCGGGGGAAGGAGCGAGCAGTACTTC.

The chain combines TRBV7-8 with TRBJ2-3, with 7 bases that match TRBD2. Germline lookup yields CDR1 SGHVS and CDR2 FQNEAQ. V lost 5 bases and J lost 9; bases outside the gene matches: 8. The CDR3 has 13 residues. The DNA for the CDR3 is TGTGCCAGCAGCCAGAGGGCGGGAGCGACGCAGTATTTT. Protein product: CASSQRAGATQYF.